This T cell receptor (beta chain) was observed in a study of blood T cell repertoires in COVID-19. As for the study in general: Both acute and convalescent COVID-19 samples were obtained from the United States, Italy and Spain. From T cells, B-cell-depleted T cells, or PBMCs came the material, which was cDNA or gDNA.

Original handling: Reference gene primer amplification in the assay estimated nucleated cell counts. Produced via immunoSEQ multiplex PCR; TCRdb's table is partial and in-frame only. V and J calls and clone size are copied from that table; D and trimming were computed from the DNA. The table includes about 140,000 clones, about nine tenths detected once. The CDR3 contains 14 residues. Germline CDR1 reads LGHDT; CDR2 reads YNNKEL (reference sequence). V dropped 3 bases and J dropped 4; count of bases not matched to a gene: 2. Sequencing was carried out using peripheral blood. This chain links TRBV3-1 (or the pseudogene TRBV3-2) with TRBJ2-2; TRBD1 matches 7 bases. The sequence was collected from a man in his fifties or sixties with active or convalescent COVID-19. The CDR3, as DNA: TGTGCCAGCAGCCAGGGACAGCTCACCGGGGAGCTGTTTTTT. Translated, it gives CASSQGQLTGELFF.